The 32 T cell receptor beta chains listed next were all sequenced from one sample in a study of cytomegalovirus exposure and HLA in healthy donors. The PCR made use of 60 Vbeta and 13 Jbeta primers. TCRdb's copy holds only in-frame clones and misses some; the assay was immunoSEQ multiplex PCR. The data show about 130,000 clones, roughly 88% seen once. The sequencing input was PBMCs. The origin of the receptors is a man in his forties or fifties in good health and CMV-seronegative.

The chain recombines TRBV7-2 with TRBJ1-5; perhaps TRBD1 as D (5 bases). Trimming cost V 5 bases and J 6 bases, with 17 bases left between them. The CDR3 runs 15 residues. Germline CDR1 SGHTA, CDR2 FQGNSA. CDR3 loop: CASSPRGRGGQPQHF. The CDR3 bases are TGTGCCAGCAGCCCCCGGGGCCGGGGGGGTCAGCCCCAGCATTTT.

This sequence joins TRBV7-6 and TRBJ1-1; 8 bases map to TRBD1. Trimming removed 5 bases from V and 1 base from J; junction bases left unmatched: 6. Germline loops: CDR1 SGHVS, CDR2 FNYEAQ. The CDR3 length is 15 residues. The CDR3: CASSDRGTGNTEAFF. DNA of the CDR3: TGTGCCAGCAGCGACCGCGGGACAGGGAACACTGAAGCTTTCTTT. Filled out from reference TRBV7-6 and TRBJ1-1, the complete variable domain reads GAGVSQSPRYKVTKRGQDVALRCDPISGHVSLYWYRQALGQGPEFLTYFNYEAQQDKSGLPNDRFSAERPEGSISTLTIQRTEQRDSAMYRCASSDRGTGNTEAFFGQGTRLTVV.

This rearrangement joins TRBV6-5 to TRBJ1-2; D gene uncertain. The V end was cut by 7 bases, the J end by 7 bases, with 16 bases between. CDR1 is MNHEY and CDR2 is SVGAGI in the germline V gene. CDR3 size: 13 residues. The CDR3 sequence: CASTYSRLGGYTF. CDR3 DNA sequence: TGTGCCAGCACCTACAGTAGATTGGGTGGCTACACCTTC.

The CDR3 bases are TGCGCCAGCAGCTTCCTAGCGGGGAACACCGGGGAGCTGTTTTTT. It codes for CASSFLAGNTGELFF. The gene calls are TRBV5-1 and TRBJ2-2; 8 bases are a match to TRBD2. CDR3 size: 15 residues. The germline CDR1 and CDR2 sequences are SGHRS and YFSETQ. With 2 bases clipped from V and 1 base from J, the junction kept 1 base outside the gene matches.

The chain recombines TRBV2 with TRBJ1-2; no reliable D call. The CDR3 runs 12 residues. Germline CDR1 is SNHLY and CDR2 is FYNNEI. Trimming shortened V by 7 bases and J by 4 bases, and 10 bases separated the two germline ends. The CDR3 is CASMGQSYGYTF. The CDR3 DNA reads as TGTGCCAGCATGGGCCAGAGCTATGGCTACACCTTC.

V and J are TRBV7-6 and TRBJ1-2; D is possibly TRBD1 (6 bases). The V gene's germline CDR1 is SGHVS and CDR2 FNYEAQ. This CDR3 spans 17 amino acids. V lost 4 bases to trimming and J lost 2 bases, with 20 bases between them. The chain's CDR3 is CASSSGYGQRHNYGYTF. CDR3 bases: TGTGCCAGCAGCTCAGGTTATGGACAGAGACACAACTATGGCTACACCTTC.

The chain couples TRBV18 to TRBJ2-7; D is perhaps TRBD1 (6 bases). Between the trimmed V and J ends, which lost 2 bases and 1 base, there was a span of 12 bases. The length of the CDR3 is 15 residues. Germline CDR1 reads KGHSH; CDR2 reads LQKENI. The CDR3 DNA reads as TGTGCCAGCTCACCAGGGACACTCGTATCCTACGAGCAGTACTTC. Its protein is CASSPGTLVSYEQYF.

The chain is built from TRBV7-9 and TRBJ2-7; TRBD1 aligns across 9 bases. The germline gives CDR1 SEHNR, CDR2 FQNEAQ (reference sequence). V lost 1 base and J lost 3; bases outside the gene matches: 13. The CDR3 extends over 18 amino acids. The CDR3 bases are TGTGCCAGCAGCTTAGAGATTGCGCCGGGACAGGGTGTCTACGAGCAGTACTTC. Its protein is CASSLEIAPGQGVYEQYF. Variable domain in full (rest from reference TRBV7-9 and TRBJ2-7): DTGVSQNPRHKITKRGQNVTFRCDPISEHNRLYWYRQTLGQGPEFLTYFQNEAQLEKSRLLSDRFSAERPKGSFSTLEIQRTEQGDSAMYLCASSLEIAPGQGVYEQYFGPGTRLTVT.

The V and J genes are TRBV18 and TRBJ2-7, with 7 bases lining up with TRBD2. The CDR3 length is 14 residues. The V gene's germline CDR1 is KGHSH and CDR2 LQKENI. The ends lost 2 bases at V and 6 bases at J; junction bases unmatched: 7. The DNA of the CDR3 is TGTGCCAGCTCACCATCAGGGTGGGGGGGCGAGCAGTACTTC. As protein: CASSPSGWGGEQYF.

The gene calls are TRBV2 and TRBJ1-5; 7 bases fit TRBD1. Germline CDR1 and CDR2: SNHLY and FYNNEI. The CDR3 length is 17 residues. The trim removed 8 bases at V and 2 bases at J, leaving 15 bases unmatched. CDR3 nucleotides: TGTGCCAGCGGATTAAGGCAGGGGGGCGCGGGCAATCAGCCCCAGCATTTT. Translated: CASGLRQGGAGNQPQHF.

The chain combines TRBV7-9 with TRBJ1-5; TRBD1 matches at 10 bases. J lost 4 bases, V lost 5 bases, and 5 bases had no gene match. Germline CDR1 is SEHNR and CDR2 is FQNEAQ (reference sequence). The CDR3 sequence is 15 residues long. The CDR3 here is CASSAGQGGNQPQHF. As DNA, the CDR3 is TGTGCCAGCAGCGCCGGACAGGGGGGTAATCAGCCCCAGCATTTT. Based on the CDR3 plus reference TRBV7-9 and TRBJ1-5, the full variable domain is DTGVSQNPRHKITKRGQNVTFRCDPISEHNRLYWYRQTLGQGPEFLTYFQNEAQLEKSRLLSDRFSAERPKGSFSTLEIQRTEQGDSAMYLCASSAGQGGNQPQHFGDGTRLSIL.

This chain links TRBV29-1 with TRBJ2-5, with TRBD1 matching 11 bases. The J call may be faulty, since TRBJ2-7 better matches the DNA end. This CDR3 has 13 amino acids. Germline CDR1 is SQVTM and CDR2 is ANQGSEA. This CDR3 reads CSVEGTGGYEQYF. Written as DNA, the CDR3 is TGCAGCGTTGAGGGGACAGGGGGCTACGAGCAGTACTTC.

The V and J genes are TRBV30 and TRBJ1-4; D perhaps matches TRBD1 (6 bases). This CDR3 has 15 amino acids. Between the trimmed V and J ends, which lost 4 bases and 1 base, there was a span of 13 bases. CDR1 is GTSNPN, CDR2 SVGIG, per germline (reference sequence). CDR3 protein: CAWMGHPLTNEKLFF. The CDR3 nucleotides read TGTGCCTGGATGGGACACCCACTAACTAATGAAAAACTGTTTTTT.

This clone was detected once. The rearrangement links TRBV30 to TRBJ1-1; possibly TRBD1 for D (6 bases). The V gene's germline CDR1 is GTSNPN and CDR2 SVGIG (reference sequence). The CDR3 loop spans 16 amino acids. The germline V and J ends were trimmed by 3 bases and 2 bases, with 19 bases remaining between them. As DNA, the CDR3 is TGTGCCTGGAGAGAGAAGTACAGGGTGTCAAACACTGAAGCTTTCTTT. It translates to CAWREKYRVSNTEAFF.

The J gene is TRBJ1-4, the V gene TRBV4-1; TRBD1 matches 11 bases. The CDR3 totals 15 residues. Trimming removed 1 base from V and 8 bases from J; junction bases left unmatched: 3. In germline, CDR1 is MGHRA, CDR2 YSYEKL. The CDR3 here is CASSQGTGGIEKLFF. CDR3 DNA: TGCGCCAGCAGCCAAGGGACAGGGGGCATCGAAAAACTGTTTTTT.

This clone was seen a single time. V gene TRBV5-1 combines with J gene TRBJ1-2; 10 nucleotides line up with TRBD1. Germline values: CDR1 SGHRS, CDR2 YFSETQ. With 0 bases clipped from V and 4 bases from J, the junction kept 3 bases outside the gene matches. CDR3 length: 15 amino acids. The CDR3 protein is CASSLERTGGYGYTF. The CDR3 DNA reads TGCGCCAGCAGCTTGGAAAGGACAGGGGGCTATGGCTACACCTTC.

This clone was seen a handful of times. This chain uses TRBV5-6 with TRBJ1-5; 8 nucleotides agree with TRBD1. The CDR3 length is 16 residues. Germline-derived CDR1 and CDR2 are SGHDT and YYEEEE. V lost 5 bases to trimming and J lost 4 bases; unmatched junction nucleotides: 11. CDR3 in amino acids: CASSTQGASLNQPQHF. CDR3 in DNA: TGTGCCAGCAGTACGCAGGGGGCCTCCTTAAATCAGCCCCAGCATTTT. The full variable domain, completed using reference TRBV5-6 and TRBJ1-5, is DAGVTQSPTHLIKTRGQQVTLRCSPKSGHDTVSWYQQALGQGPQFIFQYYEEEERQRGNFPDRFSGHQFPNYSSELNVNALLLGDSALYLCASSTQGASLNQPQHFGDGTRLSIL.

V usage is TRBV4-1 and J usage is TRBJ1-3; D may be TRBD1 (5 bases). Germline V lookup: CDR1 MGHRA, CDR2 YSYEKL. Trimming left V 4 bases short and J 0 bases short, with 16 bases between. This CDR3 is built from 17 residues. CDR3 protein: CASSRRGGRLSGNTIYF. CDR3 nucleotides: TGCGCCAGCAGCCGACGGGGGGGTCGACTCTCTGGAAACACCATATATTTT.

The CDR3 sequence: CATSRDPGDEQYF. In DNA form, the CDR3 reads TGTGCCACCAGCAGAGATCCAGGGGACGAGCAGTACTTC. J is TRBJ2-7 and V is TRBV15; D is perhaps TRBD1 (6 bases). This CDR3 has 13 amino acids. Germline V gene data show CDR1 as LNHNV and CDR2 as YYDKDF (reference sequence). V was pared by 0 bases and J by 5 bases, with 8 bases between. The whole variable domain, remainder taken from reference TRBV15 and TRBJ2-7, is DAMVIQNPRYQVTQFGKPVTLSCSQTLNHNVMYWYQQKSSQAPKLLFHYYDKDFNNEADTPDNFQSRRPNTSFCFLDIRSPGLGDTAMYLCATSRDPGDEQYFGPGTRLTVT.

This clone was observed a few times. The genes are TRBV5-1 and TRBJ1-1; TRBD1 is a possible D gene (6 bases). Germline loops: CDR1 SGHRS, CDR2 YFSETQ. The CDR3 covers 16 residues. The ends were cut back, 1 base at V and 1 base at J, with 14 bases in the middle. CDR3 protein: CASSLLVTGPNTEAFF. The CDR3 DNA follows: TGCGCCAGCAGCTTGCTAGTTACAGGGCCGAACACTGAAGCTTTCTTT. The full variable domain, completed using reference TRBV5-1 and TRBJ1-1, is KAGVTQTPRYLIKTRGQQVTLSCSPISGHRSVSWYQQTPGQGLQFLFEYFSETQRNKGNFPGRFSGRQFSNSRSEMNVSTLELGDSALYLCASSLLVTGPNTEAFFGQGTRLTVV.

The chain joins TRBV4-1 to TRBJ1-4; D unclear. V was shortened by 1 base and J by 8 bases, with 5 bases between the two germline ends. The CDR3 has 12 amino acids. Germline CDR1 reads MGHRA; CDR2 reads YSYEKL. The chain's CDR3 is CASSQVREKLFF. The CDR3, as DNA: TGCGCCAGCAGCCAAGTTCGGGAAAAACTGTTTTTT.

The CDR3 loop reads CASSAINYGYTF. For the CDR3, the DNA is TGTGCCAGCAGCGCCATTAACTATGGCTACACCTTC. The J gene is TRBJ1-2, the V gene TRBV9; D is uncertain. Germline V gene sequence: CDR1 SGDLS, CDR2 YYNGEE. The CDR3 length is 12 residues. V was shortened by 3 bases and J by 1 base, with 4 bases between the two germline ends. Supplemented by reference TRBV9 and TRBJ1-2, the full variable domain reads DSGVTQTPKHLITATGQRVTLRCSPRSGDLSVYWYQQSLDQGLQFLIQYYNGEERAKGNILERFSAQQFPDLHSELNLSSLELGDSALYFCASSAINYGYTFGSGTRLTVV.

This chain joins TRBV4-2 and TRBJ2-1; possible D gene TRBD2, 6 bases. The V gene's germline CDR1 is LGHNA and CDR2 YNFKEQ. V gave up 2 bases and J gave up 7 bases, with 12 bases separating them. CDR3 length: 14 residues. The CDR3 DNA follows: TGTGCCAGCAGCCAAAGCCCAGGAGGGAATGAGCAGTTCTTC. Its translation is CASSQSPGGNEQFF.

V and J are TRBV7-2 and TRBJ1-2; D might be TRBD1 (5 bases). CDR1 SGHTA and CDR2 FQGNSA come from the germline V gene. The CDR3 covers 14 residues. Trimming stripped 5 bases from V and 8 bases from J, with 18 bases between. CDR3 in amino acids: CASSRIAGAGGYTF. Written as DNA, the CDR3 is TGTGCCAGCAGCCGTATCGCCGGGGCGGGGGGCTACACCTTC.

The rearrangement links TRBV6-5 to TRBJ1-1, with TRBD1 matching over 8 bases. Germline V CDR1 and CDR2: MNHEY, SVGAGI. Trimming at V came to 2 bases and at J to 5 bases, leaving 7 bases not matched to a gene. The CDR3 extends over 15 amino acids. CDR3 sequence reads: CASSYSRTGSTEAFF. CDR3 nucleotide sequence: TGTGCCAGCAGTTACAGTAGGACAGGGTCGACTGAAGCTTTCTTT.

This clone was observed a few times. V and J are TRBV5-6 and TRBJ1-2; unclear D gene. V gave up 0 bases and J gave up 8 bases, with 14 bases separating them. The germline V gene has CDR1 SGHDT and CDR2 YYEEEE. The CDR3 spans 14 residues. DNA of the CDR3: TGTGCCAGCAGCTTGGGGGCAGGTCTTGACGGCTACACCTTC. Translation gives CASSLGAGLDGYTF.

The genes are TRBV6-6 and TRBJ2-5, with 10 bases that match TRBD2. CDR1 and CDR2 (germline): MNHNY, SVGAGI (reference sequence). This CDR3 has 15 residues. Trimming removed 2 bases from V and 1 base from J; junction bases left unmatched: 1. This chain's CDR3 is CASSYSGGAQETQYF. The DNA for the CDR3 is TGTGCCAGCAGTTACAGCGGGGGGGCCCAAGAGACCCAGTACTTC.

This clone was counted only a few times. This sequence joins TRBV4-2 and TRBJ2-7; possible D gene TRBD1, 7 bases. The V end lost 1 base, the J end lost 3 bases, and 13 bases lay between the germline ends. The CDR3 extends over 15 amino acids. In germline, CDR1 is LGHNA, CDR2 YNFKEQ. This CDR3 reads CASSQGQGDFYEQYF. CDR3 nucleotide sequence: TGTGCCAGCAGCCAAGGCCAGGGGGACTTCTACGAGCAGTACTTC.

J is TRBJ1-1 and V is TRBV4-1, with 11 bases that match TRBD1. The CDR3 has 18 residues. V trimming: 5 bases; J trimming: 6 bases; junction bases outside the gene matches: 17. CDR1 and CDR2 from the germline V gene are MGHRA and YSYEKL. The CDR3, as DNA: TGCGCCAGCAGCTTTAGATTCCGGGACAGGGGGAGAGGCGCTGAAGCTTTCTTT. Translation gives CASSFRFRDRGRGAEAFF.

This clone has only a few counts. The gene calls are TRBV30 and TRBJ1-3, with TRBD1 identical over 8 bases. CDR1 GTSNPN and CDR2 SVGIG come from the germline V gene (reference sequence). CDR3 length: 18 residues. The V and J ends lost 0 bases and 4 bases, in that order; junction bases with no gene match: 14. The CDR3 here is CAWSVEGTGLLIGNTIYF. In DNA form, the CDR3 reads TGTGCCTGGAGTGTTGAAGGGACAGGACTACTGATCGGAAACACCATATATTTT.

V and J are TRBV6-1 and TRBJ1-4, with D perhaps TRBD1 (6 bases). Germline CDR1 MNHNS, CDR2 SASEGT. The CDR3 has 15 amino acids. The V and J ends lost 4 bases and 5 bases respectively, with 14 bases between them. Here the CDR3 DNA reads TGTGCCAGCAGTGCAGGGGCCCTGAGGAATGAAAAACTGTTTTTT. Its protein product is CASSAGALRNEKLFF.

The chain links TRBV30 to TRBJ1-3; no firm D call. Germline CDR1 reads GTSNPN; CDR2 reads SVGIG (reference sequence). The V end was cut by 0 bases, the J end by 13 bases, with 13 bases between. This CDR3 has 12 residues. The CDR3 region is CAWSVSSGEIYF. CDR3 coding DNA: TGTGCCTGGAGTGTATCCTCGGGTGAAATATATTTT.